One T cell receptor beta chain is described in this entry. The CDR3 contains 17 residues. Germline CDR1 MGHRA, CDR2 YSYEKL. Germline trimming cut 4 bases from V and 4 bases from J; bases unmatched to any gene: 10. Data came from immunoSEQ multiplex PCR; TCRdb stores just in-frame clones and leaves some out. The sample has about 68,000 clones; about 85% are singletons. The source of the sample is a study of OX40 agonist ivuxolimab in advanced cancers. Overall study context: Of the patients, three showed partial responses, one with hepatocellular carcinoma and two with cutaneous melanoma.

Here the sequenced sample was CD4+ or CD8+ T cells sorted from blood, taken in a trial of the OX40 agonist ivuxolimab. This clonotype originated in an adult with an advanced solid tumor such as melanoma, head and neck, liver or kidney cancer. This chain uses TRBV4-1 with TRBJ1-3, with TRBD1 identical over 10 bases. CDR3 protein: CASSRTGTGASGNTIYF. For the CDR3, the DNA is TGCGCCAGCAGCCGAACCGGGACAGGGGCATCAGGAAACACCATATATTTT.